The sequence of this TCR beta chain was determined in a study of T cells in Graves' hyperthyroidism and ophthalmopathy. TCR beta CDR3 regions were amplified from RNA transcripts. A first-round RT-PCR of the TCR CDR3 used the HTBI primer set. TCRdb reprocessed the multiplex PCR reads with MiXCR, giving one entry per CDR3 protein. Among some 600,000 distinct CDR3 sequences listed, around 13% were seen once. This clonotype was detected many times. The CDR3 is made up of 14 amino acids. In germline, CDR1 is GTSNPN, CDR2 SVGIG (reference sequence). V was shortened by 4 bases and J by 3 bases, with 13 bases between the two germline ends. An approximately 10 ml volume of fresh peripheral blood provided the PBMCs.

The chain carries TRBV30 and TRBJ2-1; a weak D match, TRBD2 (5 bases). The sequence derives from a woman aged 25 to 39 with Graves' hyperthyroidism that later progressed to Graves' ophthalmopathy. The specimen sequenced was blood. DNA for the CDR3: TGTGCCTGGACCTTAAAGCGGAGCTACAATGAGCAGTTCTTC. This gives the protein CAWTLKRSYNEQFF.